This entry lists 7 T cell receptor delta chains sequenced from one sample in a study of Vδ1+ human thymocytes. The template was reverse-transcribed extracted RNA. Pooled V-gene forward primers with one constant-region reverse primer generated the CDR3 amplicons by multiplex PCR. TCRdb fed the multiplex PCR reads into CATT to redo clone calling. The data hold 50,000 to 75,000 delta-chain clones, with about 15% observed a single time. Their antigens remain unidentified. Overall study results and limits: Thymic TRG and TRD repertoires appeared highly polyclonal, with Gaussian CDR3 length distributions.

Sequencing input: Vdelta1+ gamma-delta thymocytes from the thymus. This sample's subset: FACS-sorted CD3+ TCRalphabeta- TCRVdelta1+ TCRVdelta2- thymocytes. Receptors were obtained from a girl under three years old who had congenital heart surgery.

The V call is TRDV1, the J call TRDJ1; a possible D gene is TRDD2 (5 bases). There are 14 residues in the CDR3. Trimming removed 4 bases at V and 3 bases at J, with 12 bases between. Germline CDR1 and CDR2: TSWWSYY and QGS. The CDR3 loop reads CALGACSSADKLIF. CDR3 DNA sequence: TGTGCTCTTGGGGCTTGTTCCTCGGCCGATAAACTCATCTTT.

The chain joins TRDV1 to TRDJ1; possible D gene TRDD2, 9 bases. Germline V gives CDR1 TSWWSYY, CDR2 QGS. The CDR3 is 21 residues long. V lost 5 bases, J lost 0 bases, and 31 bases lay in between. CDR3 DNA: TGTGCTCTTGGGATTGGCCTTCCTACGACGGTCTGGGGGACTAACACCGATAAACTCATCTTT. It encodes CALGIGLPTTVWGTNTDKLIF.

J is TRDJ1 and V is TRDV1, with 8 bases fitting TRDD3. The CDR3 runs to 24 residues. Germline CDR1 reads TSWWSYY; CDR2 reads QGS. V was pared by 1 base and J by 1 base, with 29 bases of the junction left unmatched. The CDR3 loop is CALGEPSLPTKREYWGGGTDKLIF. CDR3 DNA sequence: TGTGCTCTTGGGGAACCAAGCCTTCCCACTAAGAGAGAGTACTGGGGGGGGGGCACCGATAAACTCATCTTT.

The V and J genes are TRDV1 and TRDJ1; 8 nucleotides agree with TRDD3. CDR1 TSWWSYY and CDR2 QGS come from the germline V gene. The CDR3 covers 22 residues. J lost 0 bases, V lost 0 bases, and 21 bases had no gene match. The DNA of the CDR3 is TGTGCTCTTGGGGAACTTGTAAGCTTCCGTAGGTACTGGGGGTCCCACACCGATAAACTCATCTTT. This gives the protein CALGELVSFRRYWGSHTDKLIF.

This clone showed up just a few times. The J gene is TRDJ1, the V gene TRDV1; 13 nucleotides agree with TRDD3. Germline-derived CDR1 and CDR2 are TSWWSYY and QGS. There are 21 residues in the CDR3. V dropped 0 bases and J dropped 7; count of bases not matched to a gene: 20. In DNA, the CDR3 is TGTGCTCTTGGGGAACTACCCCTCCTTACTGGGGGATACGAGGTCGAAGCTAAACTCATCTTT. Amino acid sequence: CALGELPLLTGGYEVEAKLIF.

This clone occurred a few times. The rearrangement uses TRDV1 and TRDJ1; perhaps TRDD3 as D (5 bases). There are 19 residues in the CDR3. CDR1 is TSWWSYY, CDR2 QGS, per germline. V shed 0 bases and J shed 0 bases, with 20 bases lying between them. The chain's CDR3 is CALGELARDLTPYTDKLIF. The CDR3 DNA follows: TGTGCTCTTGGGGAACTAGCTAGGGATTTGACTCCGTACACCGATAAACTCATCTTT.

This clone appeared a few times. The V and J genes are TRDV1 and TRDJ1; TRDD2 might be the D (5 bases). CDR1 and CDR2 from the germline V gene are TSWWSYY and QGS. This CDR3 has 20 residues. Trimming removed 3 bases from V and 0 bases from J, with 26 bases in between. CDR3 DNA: TGTGCTCTTGGGGACCTACCCCCCTTGGGACGCCCATCAAACACCGATAAACTCATCTTT. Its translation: CALGDLPPLGRPSNTDKLIF.